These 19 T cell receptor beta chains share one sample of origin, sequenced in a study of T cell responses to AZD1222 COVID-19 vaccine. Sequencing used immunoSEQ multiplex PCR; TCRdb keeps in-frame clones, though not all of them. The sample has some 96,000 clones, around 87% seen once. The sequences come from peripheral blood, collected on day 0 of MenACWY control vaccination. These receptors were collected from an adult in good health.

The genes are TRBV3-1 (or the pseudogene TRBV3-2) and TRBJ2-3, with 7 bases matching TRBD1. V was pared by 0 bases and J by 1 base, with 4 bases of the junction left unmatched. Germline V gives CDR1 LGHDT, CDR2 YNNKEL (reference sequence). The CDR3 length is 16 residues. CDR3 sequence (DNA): TGTGCCAGCAGCCAAGAATCCGGACAGGGCACAGATACGCAGTATTTT. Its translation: CASSQESGQGTDTQYF.

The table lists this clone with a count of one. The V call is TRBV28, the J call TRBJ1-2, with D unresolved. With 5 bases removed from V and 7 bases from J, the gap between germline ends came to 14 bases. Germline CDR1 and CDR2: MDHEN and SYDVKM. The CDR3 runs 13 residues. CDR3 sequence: CASSLLGSVGYTF. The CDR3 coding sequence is TGTGCCAGCAGTCTATTGGGGTCTGTTGGCTACACCTTC.

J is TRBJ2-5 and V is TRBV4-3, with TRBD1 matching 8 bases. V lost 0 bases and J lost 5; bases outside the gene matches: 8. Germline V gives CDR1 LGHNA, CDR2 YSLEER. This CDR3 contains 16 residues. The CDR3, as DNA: TGCGCCAGCAGCCAAGAGGGCAGGGGGCTATCGGAGACCCAGTACTTC. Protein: CASSQEGRGLSETQYF.

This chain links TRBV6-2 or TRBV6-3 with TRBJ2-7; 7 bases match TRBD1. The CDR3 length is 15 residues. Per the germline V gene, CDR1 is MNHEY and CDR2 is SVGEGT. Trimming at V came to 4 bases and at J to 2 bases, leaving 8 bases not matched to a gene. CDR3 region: CASSFIPQGTYEQYF. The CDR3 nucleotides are TGTGCCAGCAGTTTTATTCCACAGGGGACCTACGAGCAGTACTTC.

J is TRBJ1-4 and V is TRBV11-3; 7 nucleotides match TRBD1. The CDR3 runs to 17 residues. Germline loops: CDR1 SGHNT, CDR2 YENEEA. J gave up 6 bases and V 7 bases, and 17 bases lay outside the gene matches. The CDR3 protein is CASTMRDETGTDEKLFF. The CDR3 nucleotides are TGTGCCAGCACAATGAGGGACGAGACAGGGACGGATGAAAAACTGTTTTTT.

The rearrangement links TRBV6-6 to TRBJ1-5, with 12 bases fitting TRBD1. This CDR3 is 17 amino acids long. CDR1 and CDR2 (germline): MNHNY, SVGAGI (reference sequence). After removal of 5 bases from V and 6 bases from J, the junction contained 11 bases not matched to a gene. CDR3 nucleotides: TGTGCCAGCAGTCCCTTTCACCGGGACAGGGGGCTTCAGCCCCAGCATTTT. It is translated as CASSPFHRDRGLQPQHF.

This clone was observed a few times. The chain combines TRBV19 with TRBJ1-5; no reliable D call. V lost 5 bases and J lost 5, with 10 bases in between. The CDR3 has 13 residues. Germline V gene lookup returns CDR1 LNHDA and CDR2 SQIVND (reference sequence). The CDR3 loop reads CASSGVGDQPQHF. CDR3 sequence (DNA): TGTGCCAGTAGTGGTGTTGGGGATCAGCCCCAGCATTTT.

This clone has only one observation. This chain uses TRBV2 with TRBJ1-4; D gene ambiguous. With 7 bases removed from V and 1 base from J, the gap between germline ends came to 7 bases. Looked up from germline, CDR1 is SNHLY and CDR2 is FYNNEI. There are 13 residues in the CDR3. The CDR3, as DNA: TGTGCCAGCACTCTTTTAACTAATGAAAAACTGTTTTTT. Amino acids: CASTLLTNEKLFF.

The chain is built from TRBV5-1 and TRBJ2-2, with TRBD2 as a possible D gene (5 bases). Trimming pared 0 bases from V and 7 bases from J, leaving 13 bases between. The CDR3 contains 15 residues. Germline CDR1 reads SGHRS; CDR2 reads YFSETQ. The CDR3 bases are TGCGCCAGCAGCTTGGAGGCCGGGGTTTTCGGGGAGCTGTTTTTT. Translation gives CASSLEAGVFGELFF. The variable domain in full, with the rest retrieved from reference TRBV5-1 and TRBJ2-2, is KAGVTQTPRYLIKTRGQQVTLSCSPISGHRSVSWYQQTPGQGLQFLFEYFSETQRNKGNFPGRFSGRQFSNSRSEMNVSTLELGDSALYLCASSLEAGVFGELFFGEGSRLTVL.

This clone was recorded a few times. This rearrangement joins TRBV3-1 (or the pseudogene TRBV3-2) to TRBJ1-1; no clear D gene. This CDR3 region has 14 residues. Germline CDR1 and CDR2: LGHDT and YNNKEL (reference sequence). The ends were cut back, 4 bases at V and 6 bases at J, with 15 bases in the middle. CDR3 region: CASSPSERRPEAFF. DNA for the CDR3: TGTGCCAGCAGCCCGAGCGAGAGGAGGCCTGAAGCTTTCTTT.

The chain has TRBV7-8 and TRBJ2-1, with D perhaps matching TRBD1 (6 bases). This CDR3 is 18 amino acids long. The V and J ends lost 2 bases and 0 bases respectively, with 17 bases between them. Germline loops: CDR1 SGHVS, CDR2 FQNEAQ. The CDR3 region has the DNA TGTGCCAGCAGCTTACACAGGGTTCCCAAGGGCTCCTACAATGAGCAGTTCTTC. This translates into CASSLHRVPKGSYNEQFF. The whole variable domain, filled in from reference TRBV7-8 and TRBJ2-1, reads GAGVSQSPRYKVAKRGQDVALRCDPISGHVSLFWYQQALGQGPEFLTYFQNEAQLDKSGLPSDRFFAERPEGSVSTLKIQRTQQEDSAVYLCASSLHRVPKGSYNEQFFGPGTRLTVL.

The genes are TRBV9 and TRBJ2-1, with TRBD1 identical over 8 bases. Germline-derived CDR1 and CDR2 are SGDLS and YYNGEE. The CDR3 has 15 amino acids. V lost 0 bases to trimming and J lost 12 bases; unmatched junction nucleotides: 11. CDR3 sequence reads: CASSVVSGGAGGQFF. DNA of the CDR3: TGTGCCAGCAGCGTAGTATCAGGGGGCGCTGGTGGGCAGTTCTTC.

The CDR3 sequence is CASSERLGIRYEQYF. CDR3 in DNA: TGTGCCAGCAGTGAACGTTTGGGGATCCGCTACGAGCAGTACTTC. The chain combines TRBV25-1 with TRBJ2-7; D remains unclear. The CDR3 is made up of 15 amino acids. Germline V gene sequence: CDR1 MGHDK, CDR2 SYGVNS. V lost 2 bases to trimming and J lost 3 bases, with 14 bases between them.

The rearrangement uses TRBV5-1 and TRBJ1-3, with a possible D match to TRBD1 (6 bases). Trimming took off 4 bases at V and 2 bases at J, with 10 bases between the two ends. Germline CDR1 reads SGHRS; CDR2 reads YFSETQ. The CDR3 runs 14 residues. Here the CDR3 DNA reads TGCGCCAGCAGCAGGGACACAACTGGAAACACCATATATTTT. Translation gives CASSRDTTGNTIYF.

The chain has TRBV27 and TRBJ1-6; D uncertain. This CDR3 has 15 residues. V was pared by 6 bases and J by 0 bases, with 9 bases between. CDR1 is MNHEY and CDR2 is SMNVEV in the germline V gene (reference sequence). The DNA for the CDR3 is TGTGCCAGCAGGTCGGGGTCCTCCTATAATTCACCCCTCCACTTT. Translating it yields CASRSGSSYNSPLHF.

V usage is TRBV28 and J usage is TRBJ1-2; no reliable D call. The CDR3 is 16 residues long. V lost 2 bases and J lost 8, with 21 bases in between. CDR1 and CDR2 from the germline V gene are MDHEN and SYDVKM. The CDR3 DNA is TGTGCCAGCAGTTTAAATGCGGGGTTGTTACCGCGCGGCTACACCTTC. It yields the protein CASSLNAGLLPRGYTF.

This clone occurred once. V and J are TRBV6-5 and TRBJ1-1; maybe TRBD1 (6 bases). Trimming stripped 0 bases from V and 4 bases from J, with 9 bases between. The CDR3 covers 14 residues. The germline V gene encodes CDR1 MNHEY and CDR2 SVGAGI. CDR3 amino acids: CASSYSGGPTEAFF. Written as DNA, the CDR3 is TGTGCCAGCAGTTACTCTGGGGGGCCCACTGAAGCTTTCTTT.

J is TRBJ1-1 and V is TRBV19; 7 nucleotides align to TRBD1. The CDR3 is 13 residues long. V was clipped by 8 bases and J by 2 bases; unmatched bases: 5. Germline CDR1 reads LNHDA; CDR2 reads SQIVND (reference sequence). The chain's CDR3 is CASQDRTNTEAFF. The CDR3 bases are TGTGCCAGTCAGGACAGGACAAACACTGAAGCTTTCTTT. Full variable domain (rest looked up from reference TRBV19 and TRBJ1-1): DGGITQSPKYLFRKEGQNVTLSCEQNLNHDAMYWYRQDPGQGLRLIYYSQIVNDFQKGDIAEGYSVSREKKESFPLTVTSAQKNPTAFYLCASQDRTNTEAFFGQGTRLTVV.

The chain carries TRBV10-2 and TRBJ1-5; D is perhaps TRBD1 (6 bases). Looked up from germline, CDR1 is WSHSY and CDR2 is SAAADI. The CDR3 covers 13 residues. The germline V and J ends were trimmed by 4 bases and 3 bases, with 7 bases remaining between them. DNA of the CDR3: TGCGCCAGCAGTGGACAGGACAATCAGCCCCAGCATTTT. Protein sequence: CASSGQDNQPQHF.